The T cell receptor (beta chain) described here comes from a study of breast tumors, draining lymph nodes, adjacent tissues. Notes on the study in general: Most tumor T cells seemingly derive from lymph node, then expand in tumor. Compared with basal-like, luminal-like tumors shared significantly more repertoire with nontumor tissue. That most tumor T cells come from lymph nodes remained unproven. Tumor TCR diversity was below lymph nodes but above nontumor tissue.

TCRdb called the multiplex PCR reads again in MiXCR, with one record for every CDR3 protein. The sample comprises under 25,000 distinct CDR3 sequences, around 50% of which are singletons, and over 11% rests with the top ten. Concerning this clonotype: Its antigen remains unknown.

The CDR3 contains 16 residues. In germline, CDR1 is SGHTA, CDR2 FQGNSA. The J segment lost 1 base and the V segment lost 6 bases, leaving 6 bases of the junction unmatched. The rearrangement joins TRBV7-2 to TRBJ2-3, with 11 bases fitting TRBD2. The sample taken for sequencing was breast tumor tissue. The receptor's source is a female donor with breast cancer. Some clones in this sample may be carry-over from other donors' samples. This CDR3 is CASRSSGGWGTDTQYF. The CDR3 DNA is TGTGCCAGCAGATCTAGCGGGGGGTGGGGCACAGATACGCAGTATTTT. The whole variable domain, remainder taken from reference TRBV7-2 and TRBJ2-3, is GAGVSQSPSNKVTEKGKDVELRCDPISGHTALYWYRQSLGQGLEFLIYFQGNSAPDKSGLPSDRFSAERTGGSVSTLTIQRTQQEDSAVYLCASRSSGGWGTDTQYFGPGTRLTVL.